A selection of T cell receptor beta chains follows, all from one sample in a study of HIV-infected patients and healthy controls. TCRdb re-derived calls from the 5' RACE reads in MiXCR, one entry per CDR3 protein. Here the sample spans roughly 14,000 distinct CDR3 sequences, 7% being singletons. The sample comprised blood. These receptors came from an adult in good health. The CDR3 runs from the conserved cysteine through the conserved F or W. D genes are given only for firm matches. Clone size is shown for a subset of rows, as once, few, many or a class of expanded clone.

d_gene,j_gene,abundance,v_gene,CDR3nt,CDR3aa
-,TRBJ1-5,many,TRBV20-1,TGCAGTGCTAGCGACGGACTGGACCATCAGCCCCAGCATTTT,CSASDGLDHQPQHF
-,TRBJ1-3,-,TRBV15,TGTGCCACCAGCAGAGGTGCTGGAAACACCATATATTTT,CATSRGAGNTIYF
TRBD1,TRBJ1-6,many,TRBV7-2,TGTGCCAGCAGCTCAGGGGGTTACAGTACACCCCTCCACTTT,CASSSGGYSTPLHF
-,TRBJ1-3,many,TRBV29-1,TGCAGCGTTGGTAGGGGGGCTGGAAACACCATATATTTT,CSVGRGAGNTIYF
TRBD1,TRBJ1-1,medium-sized,TRBV19,TGTGCCAGTGCTAATACCCGGGGGACAGCCAACACTGAAGCTTTCTTT,CASANTRGTANTEAFF
-,TRBJ1-2,many,TRBV6-5,TGTGCCAGCACCCCCTCACTCAGGGCCCCACAGGGCCGTGGCTACACCTTC,CASTPSLRAPQGRGYTF
TRBD1,TRBJ1-4,-,TRBV7-3,TGTGCCAGCTTCGGGGGACAGCCCGTTTGGAAACTGTTTTTT,CASFGGQPVWKLFF
-,TRBJ1-6,-,TRBV20-1,TGCAGTGCTAGAGATTTAGAGGGAGGGTCCTATAATTCACCCCTCCACTTT,CSARDLEGGSYNSPLHF
-,TRBJ2-7,many,TRBV6-2/TRBV6-3,TGTGCCAGCAGTTCAACAGCCCAAAGCTCCTACGAGCAGTACTTC,CASSSTAQSSYEQYF
-,TRBJ1-5,many,TRBV7-2,TGTGCCAGCAGCTTAGCGGACGGAGGCAATCAGCCCCAGCATTTT,CASSLADGGNQPQHF
TRBD1,TRBJ2-1,-,TRBV6-2/TRBV6-3,TGTGCCAGCAGTTACCCGGACAGGGGTCCTTTACATGAGCAGTTCTTC,CASSYPDRGPLHEQFF
-,TRBJ2-7,many,TRBV7-2,TGTGCCAGCAGCTCTGAGTTATTACCCAGGGGTACCTACGAGCAGTACTTC,CASSSELLPRGTYEQYF
TRBD1,TRBJ2-3,many,TRBV11-2,TGTGCCAGCAGCCAGGGATTGGGACAGGCCACAGATACGCAGTATTTT,CASSQGLGQATDTQYF
-,TRBJ1-1,many,TRBV12-3/TRBV12-4,TGTGCCAGCAGGCTCACTACGGGGACTGAAGCTTTCTTT,CASRLTTGTEAFF
TRBD2,TRBJ2-1,many,TRBV3-1,TGTGCCAGCGGGCTAGCGGATTACAATGAGCAGTTCTTC,CASGLADYNEQFF
-,TRBJ1-5,many,TRBV19,TGTGCCAGTATAAGGTATAATCAGCCCCAGCATTTT,CASIRYNQPQHF
-,TRBJ2-7,few,TRBV20-1,TGCAGTGCTAGAGATCATGAGCAGTACTTC,CSARDHEQYF
-,TRBJ2-5,medium-sized,TRBV28,TGTGCCAGCAGTCCCCTTGGCGCGCGAGAGACCCAGTACTTC,CASSPLGARETQYF
TRBD2,TRBJ2-7,many,TRBV19,TGTGCCAGTAGCCCCACTAGCGCAACCTACGAGCAGTACTTC,CASSPTSATYEQYF
TRBD1,TRBJ2-2,-,TRBV11-3,TGTGCCAGCAACGCCGGGACAGACACCGGGGAGCTGTTTTTT,CASNAGTDTGELFF
-,TRBJ2-1,many,TRBV12-3/TRBV12-4,TGTGCCAGCAGAAACCTAGCGAGAACTATGGGCAATGAGCAGTTCTTC,CASRNLARTMGNEQFF
-,TRBJ2-5,medium-sized,TRBV5-4,TGTGCCAGCAGCTCGGGCCCCCAAGAGACCCAGTACTTC,CASSSGPQETQYF
-,TRBJ2-3,many,TRBV9,TGTGCCAGCAGCGTAAACACAAGGGGGGCCGTCACAGATACGCAGTATTTT,CASSVNTRGAVTDTQYF
-,TRBJ1-1,-,TRBV29-1,TGCAGCGTTGCCCTACAGGGCCCGAACACTGAAGCTTTCTTT,CSVALQGPNTEAFF
-,TRBJ2-7,-,TRBV30,TGTGCCTGGGGGGGCTACGAGCAGTACTTC,CAWGGYEQYF
-,TRBJ2-7,many,TRBV6-2/TRBV6-3,TGTGCCAGCAGTTACTCGAACCCGAAGGGAAAATACGAGCAGTACTTC,CASSYSNPKGKYEQYF
-,TRBJ2-3,many,TRBV18,TGTGCCAGCTCACCATCACAGAGGACAGATACGCAGTATTTT,CASSPSQRTDTQYF
-,TRBJ1-3,-,TRBV29-1,TGCAGCGTTGCGGTGGGAATTGGAAACACCATATATTTT,CSVAVGIGNTIYF
-,TRBJ1-5,many,TRBV7-2,TGTGCCAGCAGCTTAGGGTTCAATCAGCCCCAGCATTTT,CASSLGFNQPQHF
TRBD2,TRBJ2-1,many,TRBV25-1,TGTGCCAGCAGTCGCCGGGCTAGCGGGGGGCTGGAGCAGTTCTTC,CASSRRASGGLEQFF
-,TRBJ1-4,many,TRBV18,TGTGCCAGCTCCCCCACTAATGAAAAACTGTTTTTT,CASSPTNEKLFF
-,TRBJ2-3,many,TRBV11-2,TGTGCCAGCAGCTTTTCAGATACGCAGTATTTT,CASSFSDTQYF
-,TRBJ2-2,many,TRBV12-3/TRBV12-4,TGTGCCAGCAGTATGTCTAACGCCGGGGAGCTGTTTTTT,CASSMSNAGELFF
-,TRBJ1-1,medium-sized,TRBV20-1,TGCAGTGCTAGAGCCCAACCGAACACTGAAGCTTTCTTT,CSARAQPNTEAFF
-,TRBJ2-5,many,TRBV12-3/TRBV12-4,TGTGCCAGCAGTAGAAGGGAGTCCCCCCCCGAGACCCAGTACTTC,CASSRRESPPETQYF
-,TRBJ1-6,many,TRBV7-3,TGTGCCAGCGGCGAGGGCCCCATGTCTAATTCACCCCTCCACTTT,CASGEGPMSNSPLHF
-,TRBJ2-5,many,TRBV6-2/TRBV6-3,TGTGCCAGCAGTTACTCTTACCAAGAGACCCAGTACTTC,CASSYSYQETQYF